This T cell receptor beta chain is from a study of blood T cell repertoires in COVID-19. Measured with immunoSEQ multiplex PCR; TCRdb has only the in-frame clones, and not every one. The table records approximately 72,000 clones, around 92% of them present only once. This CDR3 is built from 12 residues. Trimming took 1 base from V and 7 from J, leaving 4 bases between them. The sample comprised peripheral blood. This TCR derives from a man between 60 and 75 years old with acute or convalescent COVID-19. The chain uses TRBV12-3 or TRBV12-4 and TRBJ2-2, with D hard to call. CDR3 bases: TGTGCCAGCAGTTTAGGTAGCGGGGAGCTGTTTTTT. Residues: CASSLGSGELFF.